The 3 T cell receptor beta chains listed next were all sequenced from one sample in a study of post-analysis software for immune sequencing data. Findings and limits, study-wide: Patients carried roughly 5 TRBV segments more frequently than controls did, and TRBV5-6, TRBV5-1 and TRBV20-1 were among them.

Unique molecular identifiers tagged the TCR beta cDNA libraries. TCRdb re-analysed the PCR reads in MiXCR, keeping a single row per CDR3 protein. Counted here are over 250,000 distinct CDR3 sequences, approximately 34% occurring once; the ten biggest clones make up 4% to 6%. Their recognized antigens are unknown. Sequenced sample: blood. These receptors were taken from a girl aged 5-17 years with multiple sclerosis.

The V gene is TRBV18, the J gene TRBJ2-3, with D tentatively TRBD2 (5 bases). The CDR3 has 13 amino acids. Germline assignment: CDR1 KGHSH and CDR2 LQKENI. Trimming stripped 8 bases from V and 2 bases from J, with 11 bases between. The CDR3 sequence: CASAARATDTQYF. Written as DNA, the CDR3 is TGTGCCAGCGCCGCGAGGGCCACAGATACGCAGTATTTT.

As for this clonotype: At one of its ends the junction is not consistent with the germline gene, which may arise from a read error. The chain carries TRBV4-2 and TRBJ1-5; 7 bases fit TRBD1. CDR1 and CDR2 (germline): LGHNA, YNFKEQ. The CDR3 totals 16 residues. DNA of the CDR3: TGTGCCAGCAGCCAGGCCGGGACAGCTATCAATCAGCCCCGGCATTTT. It encodes CASSQAGTAINQPRHF.

This CDR3 reads CASSSTEGEKLFF. DNA for the CDR3: TGTGCCAGCAGTTCCACGGAGGGTGAAAAACTGTTTTTT. V and J are TRBV28 and TRBJ1-4; D remains ambiguous. Germline loops: CDR1 MDHEN, CDR2 SYDVKM. The CDR3 is made up of 13 amino acids. V was clipped by 4 bases and J by 7 bases, with 10 bases between them.